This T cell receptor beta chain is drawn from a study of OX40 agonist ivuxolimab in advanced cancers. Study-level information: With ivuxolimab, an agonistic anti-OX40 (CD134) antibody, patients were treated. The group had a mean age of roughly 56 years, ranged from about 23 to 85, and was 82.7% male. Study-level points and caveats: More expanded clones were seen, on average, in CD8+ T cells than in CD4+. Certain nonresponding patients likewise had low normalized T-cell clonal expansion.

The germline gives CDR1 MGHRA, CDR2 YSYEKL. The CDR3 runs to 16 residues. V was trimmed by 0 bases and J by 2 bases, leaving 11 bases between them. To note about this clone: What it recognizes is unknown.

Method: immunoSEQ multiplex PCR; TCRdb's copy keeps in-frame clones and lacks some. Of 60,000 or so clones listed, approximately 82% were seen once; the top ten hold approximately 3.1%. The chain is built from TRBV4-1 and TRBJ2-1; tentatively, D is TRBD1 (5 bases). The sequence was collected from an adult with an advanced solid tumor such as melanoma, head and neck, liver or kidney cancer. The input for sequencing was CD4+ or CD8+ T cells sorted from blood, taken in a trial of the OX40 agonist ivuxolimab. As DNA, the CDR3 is TGCGCCAGCAGCCAAGATCTAGGGGTTACCTACAATGAGCAGTTCTTC. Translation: CASSQDLGVTYNEQFF.